The TCR beta chain described here comes from a study of T cell responses to AZD1222 COVID-19 vaccine. Trimming shortened V by 7 bases and J by 0 bases, and 12 bases separated the two germline ends. This CDR3 comprises 15 residues. The V gene's germline CDR1 is MNHEY and CDR2 SVGAGI. Measured with immunoSEQ multiplex PCR; TCRdb has only the in-frame clones, and not every one. This sample carries 140,000 to 150,000 clones, 85% to 90% of them seen once, and the ten largest clones take roughly 5.1%. The chain recombines TRBV6-5 with TRBJ1-4; tentatively, D is TRBD1 (6 bases). The origin of this receptor is an adult who received the AZD1222 COVID-19 vaccine. Source: peripheral blood, taken 28 days after the second AZD1222 dose. CDR3 bases: TGTGCCAGCACCCCGGGGGGCGCAACTAATGAAAAACTGTTTTTT. Its translation is CASTPGGATNEKLFF.